A single sample is the source of the 13 T cell receptor beta chains below, sequenced in a study of T cell repertoires in cytomegalovirus infection. A single record per CDR3 protein comes from TCRdb applying MiXCR to the reads. This sample yields some 250,000 distinct CDR3 sequences, of which approximately 10% are seen a single time; around 15% belongs to the top ten. The source material was PBMCs. The source is a human donor in good health (CMV status not recorded). Some clones in this sample may be carry-over from other donors' samples.

This clonotype was picked up many times. The rearrangement links TRBV27 to TRBJ1-2, with 8 bases lining up with TRBD1. The CDR3 covers 13 residues. Per the germline V gene, CDR1 is MNHEY and CDR2 is SMNVEV (reference sequence). V shed 5 bases and J 8 bases; nucleotides not matched to a gene: 7. The CDR3 loop reads CASSPDRVGGYTF. CDR3 nucleotide sequence: TGTGCCAGCAGTCCGGACAGGGTAGGAGGCTACACCTTC.

V and J are TRBV7-2 and TRBJ1-1, with 7 bases aligning to TRBD1. From germline, CDR1 is SGHTA and CDR2 FQGNSA. The V segment lost 5 bases and the J segment 6 bases; nucleotides outside the gene matches: 9. This CDR3 region has 14 residues. The chain's CDR3 is CASSKGAGGSEAFF. The CDR3 DNA sequence: TGTGCCAGCAGCAAAGGGGCAGGGGGATCTGAAGCTTTCTTT.

This clonotype was found many times. The V and J genes are TRBV19 and TRBJ1-1, with 7 bases that match TRBD1. The CDR3 runs 14 residues. J gave up 5 bases and V 6 bases, and 9 bases lay outside the gene matches. Germline loops: CDR1 LNHDA, CDR2 SQIVND (reference sequence). CDR3 residues: CASSPVQGVTEAFF. The CDR3 DNA sequence: TGTGCCAGTAGCCCCGTGCAGGGGGTAACTGAAGCTTTCTTT.

This clonotype was seen repeatedly, ten times or more. The rearrangement joins TRBV7-9 to TRBJ2-7; maybe TRBD2 (5 bases). Trimming cost V 5 bases and J 6 bases, with 8 bases left between them. CDR3 size: 11 residues. From germline, CDR1 is SEHNR and CDR2 FQNEAQ (reference sequence). The DNA of the CDR3 is TGTGCCAGCAGCGCACTAGGCGAGCAGTACTTC. Residues: CASSALGEQYF.

This clonotype was seen ten or more times. The chain joins TRBV7-2 to TRBJ2-3; 12 nucleotides agree with TRBD2. Germline-derived CDR1 and CDR2 are SGHTA and FQGNSA. The CDR3 has 16 amino acids. The V segment lost 0 bases and the J segment 6 bases; nucleotides outside the gene matches: 4. The CDR3 sequence: CASSLARLAGADTQYF. CDR3 nucleotides: TGTGCCAGCAGCTTAGCTCGACTAGCGGGAGCCGATACGCAGTATTTT.

This clonotype was recorded at least ten times. This rearrangement joins TRBV7-2 to TRBJ1-6; D is possibly TRBD1 (6 bases). V shed 1 base and J shed 5 bases, with 15 bases lying between them. The CDR3 extends over 17 amino acids. Per germline, CDR1 SGHTA and CDR2 FQGNSA. CDR3 protein: CASSLGARTANNSPLHF. The CDR3 DNA is TGTGCCAGCAGCTTAGGTGCCCGGACAGCTAATAATTCACCCCTCCACTTT.

The table lists this clonotype with many counts. The chain employs TRBV28 and TRBJ1-1; 7 nucleotides agree with TRBD1. J gave up 4 bases and V 6 bases, and 5 bases lay outside the gene matches. This CDR3 spans 13 amino acids. The V gene's germline CDR1 is MDHEN and CDR2 SYDVKM. CDR3 bases: TGTGCCAGCAGCCTGACAGGGCCCACTGAAGCTTTCTTT. This translates into CASSLTGPTEAFF.

The chain combines TRBV7-2 with TRBJ2-2; no clear D gene. From germline, CDR1 is SGHTA and CDR2 FQGNSA. The CDR3 is made up of 15 amino acids. V was trimmed by 5 bases and J by 7 bases, leaving 17 bases between them. The CDR3 nucleotides are TGTGCCAGCAGCCCACAGACCCTAATTGTCGGGGAGCTGTTTTTT. Its translation is CASSPQTLIVGELFF.

This clonotype was seen repeatedly, ten times or more. The chain links TRBV6-5 to TRBJ2-5; TRBD1 agrees at 11 bases. Germline-derived CDR1 and CDR2 are MNHEY and SVGAGI. The CDR3 has 14 residues. V was clipped by 5 bases and J by 4 bases; unmatched bases: 3. CDR3 in amino acids: CASSAGTGGETQYF. CDR3 bases: TGTGCCAGCAGTGCCGGGACAGGGGGAGAGACCCAGTACTTC.

This clonotype was counted a few times. This sequence joins TRBV5-3 and TRBJ2-1, with a weak D call TRBD1 (5 bases). TRBV5-3 is an ORF for which the function is uncertain. The CDR3 runs to 15 residues. V lost 8 bases and J 0 bases, leaving 15 bases between the germline ends. CDR3: CASSPDSFSYNEQFF. In nucleotides, the CDR3 is TGTGCCAGCAGCCCCGACAGCTTCTCCTACAATGAGCAGTTCTTC.

V gene TRBV20-1 combines with J gene TRBJ2-3; 7 nucleotides line up with TRBD1. V shed 2 bases and J 0 bases; nucleotides not matched to a gene: 5. The germline CDR1 and CDR2 sequences are DFQATT and SNEGSKA (reference sequence). The CDR3 has 15 residues. The CDR3, as DNA: TGCAGTGCTAGAAAACCGACAGGGAGCACAGATACGCAGTATTTT. Its protein product is CSARKPTGSTDTQYF.

This clonotype was seen a few times. V usage is TRBV6-2 or TRBV6-3 and J usage is TRBJ2-7, with no clear D. V was pared by 5 bases and J by 2 bases, with 19 bases between. The CDR3 is made up of 16 amino acids. The germline CDR1 and CDR2 sequences are MNHEY and SVGEGT. The CDR3 region is CASSENPRQSTYEQYF. CDR3 DNA sequence: TGTGCCAGCAGTGAGAACCCACGACAATCCACCTACGAGCAGTACTTC.

The chain recombines TRBV9 with TRBJ1-1; possible D gene TRBD1, 6 bases. Germline CDR1 reads SGDLS; CDR2 reads YYNGEE. V shed 2 bases and J shed 4 bases, with 12 bases lying between them. The CDR3 spans 14 residues. This CDR3 reads CASSVQGSATEAFF. As DNA, the CDR3 is TGTGCCAGCAGCGTGCAGGGGAGCGCCACTGAAGCTTTCTTT.